This T cell receptor beta chain was recovered during a study of blood T cell repertoires in COVID-19. Per the study methods: It was from reference gene primer amplification that nucleated cell counts were estimated. Sequencing was performed with immunoSEQ multiplex PCR; in TCRdb, only in-frame clones are kept and a portion is missing. The V and J calls and the clone size are those of that table, but D and trimming were determined from the DNA. Among roughly 150,000 clones listed, around four fifths were seen once. The receptor's source is a woman older than 75 with COVID-19, enrolled during active disease. The sample consisted of peripheral blood.

The CDR3 spells CAISHPALAGGLTDTQYF. CDR3 DNA sequence: TGTGCCATCAGCCACCCCGCACTAGCGGGGGGCCTCACAGATACGCAGTATTTT. The V call is TRBV10-3, the J call TRBJ2-3, with 12 bases matching TRBD2. The CDR3 is 18 amino acids. Unmatched junction bases numbered 12, after V lost 6 bases and J lost 2 bases. CDR1 ENHRY and CDR2 SYGVKD come from the germline V gene.